Each of the 10 T cell receptor beta chains below was sequenced from the same sample in a study of T cells in Graves' hyperthyroidism and ophthalmopathy. Amplification yielded TCR beta CDR3 regions, with RNA transcripts as the source. First-round RT-PCR with HTBI primers amplified the TCR CDR3 region. Via MiXCR, TCRdb re-called the multiplex PCR reads, giving one row per CDR3 protein. The table records a few hundred thousand distinct CDR3 sequences, 17% of them present only once. Sequencing was performed on blood. The receptors were sampled from a woman younger than 35 with Graves' ophthalmopathy.

In its sample, this clonotype was seen many times. The chain recombines TRBV28 with TRBJ2-1; 8 nucleotides agree with TRBD2. The CDR3 loop spans 17 amino acids. The germline gives CDR1 MDHEN, CDR2 SYDVKM. V gave up 3 bases and J gave up 7 bases; unmatched junction bases: 14. The CDR3 here is CASSFGPLAGGTNEQFF. The CDR3 DNA is TGTGCCAGCAGTTTCGGTCCCCTGGCGGGAGGCACTAATGAGCAGTTCTTC.

This clonotype occurred many times. The rearrangement links TRBV24-1 to TRBJ1-1; possibly TRBD1 for D (5 bases). The CDR3 length is 15 residues. Trimming left V 5 bases short and J 0 bases short, with 12 bases between. The germline V gene has CDR1 KGHDR and CDR2 SFDVKD. The CDR3: CATSGRDSMNTEAFF. In DNA form, the CDR3 reads TGTGCCACCAGTGGACGGGACTCCATGAACACTGAAGCTTTCTTT.

The chain combines TRBV12-3 or TRBV12-4 with TRBJ1-2, with D possibly matching TRBD1 (5 bases). This CDR3 has 12 residues. Trimming removed 2 bases at V and 8 bases at J, with 9 bases between. DNA of the CDR3: TGTGCCAGCAGTTTAAAGGGGACCGGCTACACCTTC. As protein: CASSLKGTGYTF.

This clonotype was recorded at least ten times. The chain couples TRBV28 to TRBJ2-7; TRBD1 matches at 8 bases. The trim removed 6 bases at V and 6 bases at J, leaving 7 bases unmatched. Germline values: CDR1 MDHEN, CDR2 SYDVKM. This CDR3 is 13 amino acids long. The CDR3 region has the DNA TGTGCCAGCAGCCAACTCCAGGGGGCCGAGCAGTACTTC. Translation gives CASSQLQGAEQYF.

The table lists this clonotype with a few counts. The chain carries TRBV6-2 or TRBV6-3 and TRBJ2-2; D is perhaps TRBD2 (5 bases). Deletions cut 2 bases from V and 0 bases from J, with 13 bases between. Germline loops: CDR1 MNHEY, CDR2 SVGEGT. This CDR3 has 17 amino acids. In nucleotides, the CDR3 is TGTGCCAGCAGTTACGAGGGAACTGTCGCGAACACCGGGGAGCTGTTTTTT. This codes for CASSYEGTVANTGELFF.

This clonotype has only a few counts. This chain joins TRBV9 and TRBJ2-5; D ambiguous. CDR3 length: 13 amino acids. V was pared by 4 bases and J by 5 bases, with 12 bases between. In germline, CDR1 is SGDLS, CDR2 YYNGEE. The CDR3 loop reads CASSPHQTETQYF. Written as DNA, the CDR3 is TGTGCCAGCAGCCCCCACCAGACTGAGACCCAGTACTTC.

This clonotype was observed many times. The CDR3 DNA reads as TGTGCCAGCATTAGGGGTGGACAGGGAAGGTCCAACGAGCAGTACTTC. As protein: CASIRGGQGRSNEQYF. This chain uses TRBV12-3 or TRBV12-4 with TRBJ2-7; 8 bases fit TRBD1. V was clipped by 7 bases and J by 5 bases; unmatched bases: 16. CDR3 size: 16 residues.

There are many counts of this clonotype. V and J are TRBV28 and TRBJ1-2; 7 bases are a match to TRBD1. Germline assignment: CDR1 MDHEN and CDR2 SYDVKM. V trimming: 3 bases; J trimming: 7 bases; junction bases outside the gene matches: 5. This CDR3 has 13 residues. Here the CDR3 reads CASSLAGGGGYTF. The CDR3 DNA follows: TGTGCCAGCAGTTTGGCAGGGGGTGGTGGCTACACCTTC.

This clonotype was recorded many times. The J gene is TRBJ1-2, the V gene TRBV27; TRBD1 matches 10 bases. Germline CDR1 is MNHEY and CDR2 is SMNVEV (reference sequence). This CDR3 region has 15 residues. V lost 6 bases, J lost 3 bases, and 7 bases stayed unmatched. The CDR3 DNA is TGTGCCAGCAGCTTAGGACAGGGGGGCCACTATGGCTACACCTTC. This translates into CASSLGQGGHYGYTF.

V is TRBV27 and J is TRBJ1-1; 7 bases are shared with TRBD1. Germline assignment: CDR1 MNHEY and CDR2 SMNVEV (reference sequence). The CDR3 is 14 residues long. V shed 7 bases, J shed 3 bases, and the junction held 8 bases outside the gene matches. The CDR3: CASKPGTVYTEAFF. The CDR3 DNA sequence: TGTGCCAGCAAACCCGGGACAGTCTACACTGAAGCTTTCTTT.